A selection of T cell receptor beta chains follows, all from one sample in a study of shared clonotypes between healthy human individuals. The protocol was immunoSEQ multiplex PCR, while the TCRdb copy is restricted to in-frame clones and leaves out a portion. The data show millions of clones, with 85% to 95% seen just once and about 1.1% held by the top ten. Sequencing was performed on naive CD8+ T cells sorted from blood. Every receptor here comes from a man younger than 30 in good health. CDR3s include the opening cysteine and the closing phenylalanine or tryptophan. D genes are given only for firm matches. Size tells how often a clone was seen (once, few, many) or the class of an expanded clone, and some rows leave it out.

J gene: TRBJ2-7
V gene: TRBV28
clone size: .
D gene: TRBD1
CDR3 DNA: TGTGCCAGCTCACAGGGGTCTGAAGAGCAGTACTTC
CDR3 protein: CASSQGSEEQYF

J gene: TRBJ2-5
V gene: TRBV10-3
clone size: .
D gene: .
CDR3 DNA: TGTGCCATCAGTGGTTGGCCCGAGGCAGAGACCCAGTACTTC
CDR3 protein: CAISGWPEAETQYF

J gene: TRBJ1-2
V gene: TRBV5-6
clone size: .
D gene: .
CDR3 DNA: TGTGCCAGCAGCGAAGATGTGGGGCGGCTGGAGTATGGCTACACCTTC
CDR3 protein: CASSEDVGRLEYGYTF

J gene: TRBJ2-5
V gene: TRBV4-1
clone size: .
D gene: .
CDR3 DNA: TGCGCCAGCAGCCAAGATCAAGGGGAGACCCAGTACTTC
CDR3 protein: CASSQDQGETQYF

J gene: TRBJ2-3
V gene: TRBV10-1
clone size: .
D gene: .
CDR3 DNA: TGCGCCAGCAGTGAACTCAGCACAGATACGCAGTATTTT
CDR3 protein: CASSELSTDTQYF

J gene: TRBJ2-7
V gene: TRBV5-6
clone size: .
D gene: .
CDR3 DNA: TGTGCCAGCAGCTTTGAATACTACGAGCAGTACTTC
CDR3 protein: CASSFEYYEQYF

J gene: TRBJ2-1
V gene: TRBV13
clone size: once
D gene: TRBD2
CDR3 DNA: TGTGCCAGCAGCGGTTCGGGACTAGCGGGGACGAGCTCCTACAATGAGCAGTTCTTC
CDR3 protein: CASSGSGLAGTSSYNEQFF

J gene: TRBJ2-7
V gene: TRBV9
clone size: .
D gene: .
CDR3 DNA: TGTGCCAGCAGCGTAGGTAGCTCCTACGAGCAGTACTTC
CDR3 protein: CASSVGSSYEQYF

J gene: TRBJ2-1
V gene: TRBV29-1
clone size: .
D gene: .
CDR3 DNA: TGCAGCGTTGACCCCCTAGCGAATGAGCAGTTCTTC
CDR3 protein: CSVDPLANEQFF

J gene: TRBJ2-1
V gene: TRBV2
clone size: .
D gene: .
CDR3 DNA: TGTGCCAGCAGTGCGGGCCCCGGGAATGAGCAGTTCTTC
CDR3 protein: CASSAGPGNEQFF

J gene: TRBJ2-7
V gene: TRBV6-5
clone size: once
D gene: .
CDR3 DNA: TGTGCCAGCAGCACAGGGCTCTCCTACGAGCAGTACTTC
CDR3 protein: CASSTGLSYEQYF

J gene: TRBJ1-3
V gene: TRBV30
clone size: .
D gene: .
CDR3 DNA: TGTGCCTGGAGGGAAGGGGGGTTTGGAAACACCATATATTTT
CDR3 protein: CAWREGGFGNTIYF

J gene: TRBJ1-2
V gene: TRBV4-3
clone size: .
D gene: TRBD1
CDR3 DNA: TGCGCCAGCAGATGGACAGGATCCAACTATGGCTACACCTTC
CDR3 protein: CASRWTGSNYGYTF

J gene: TRBJ2-1
V gene: TRBV9
clone size: .
D gene: .
CDR3 DNA: TGTGCCAGCAGTCCTGGGGGTAACTCCTACAATGAGCAGTTCTTC
CDR3 protein: CASSPGGNSYNEQFF

J gene: TRBJ2-3
V gene: TRBV4-1
clone size: .
D gene: .
CDR3 DNA: TGCGCCAGCAGCCAAGAACAGGGTGCCGGCACAGATACGCAGTATTTT
CDR3 protein: CASSQEQGAGTDTQYF

J gene: TRBJ1-1
V gene: TRBV7-3
clone size: .
D gene: .
CDR3 DNA: TGTGCCAGCAGCTCCTATAGTAACACTGAAGCTTTCTTT
CDR3 protein: CASSSYSNTEAFF

J gene: TRBJ2-7
V gene: TRBV30
clone size: few
D gene: .
CDR3 DNA: TGTGCCTGGAGTGATACAGCCGAGCAGTACTTC
CDR3 protein: CAWSDTAEQYF

J gene: TRBJ2-7
V gene: TRBV6-1
clone size: .
D gene: TRBD1
CDR3 DNA: TGTGCCAGCAGTGAGTTAGGGACAGGCCCCTACGAGCAGTACTTC
CDR3 protein: CASSELGTGPYEQYF

J gene: TRBJ2-7
V gene: TRBV4-1
clone size: once
D gene: TRBD1
CDR3 DNA: TGCGCCAGCAGCCAAAAAGGGACAGGAAGGGGCTACGAGCAGTACTTC
CDR3 protein: CASSQKGTGRGYEQYF

J gene: TRBJ2-7
V gene: TRBV30
clone size: .
D gene: .
CDR3 DNA: TGTGCCTGGAGTGTAGGCAGGGGATACGAGCAGTACTTC
CDR3 protein: CAWSVGRGYEQYF

J gene: TRBJ2-7
V gene: TRBV5-1
clone size: few
D gene: .
CDR3 DNA: TGCGCCAGCAGCTCGGACAGCTACGAGCAGTACTTC
CDR3 protein: CASSSDSYEQYF

J gene: TRBJ2-7
V gene: TRBV9
clone size: .
D gene: TRBD2
CDR3 DNA: TGTGCCAGCAGCGTAGGGGGTAGCGGGAGCTCCTACGAGCAGTACTTC
CDR3 protein: CASSVGGSGSSYEQYF

J gene: TRBJ2-7
V gene: TRBV9
clone size: .
D gene: TRBD1
CDR3 DNA: TGTGCCAGCAGCACGGGACAGGGAACCTCCTACGAGCAGTACTTC
CDR3 protein: CASSTGQGTSYEQYF

J gene: TRBJ2-1
V gene: TRBV5-4
clone size: .
D gene: .
CDR3 DNA: TGTGCCAGCAGCTTTATAGCTGGCGAGCAGTTCTTC
CDR3 protein: CASSFIAGEQFF

J gene: TRBJ1-1
V gene: TRBV19
clone size: .
D gene: .
CDR3 DNA: TGTGCCAGTAGTATAGGGGGCGATTTAGTCACTGAAGCTTTCTTT
CDR3 protein: CASSIGGDLVTEAFF

J gene: TRBJ2-7
V gene: TRBV7-7
clone size: .
D gene: .
CDR3 DNA: TGTGCTAGCAGCTTACTGGAGGGGGACTACGAGCAGTACTTC
CDR3 protein: CASSLLEGDYEQYF

J gene: TRBJ2-1
V gene: TRBV6-1
clone size: .
D gene: .
CDR3 DNA: TGTGCCAGCAGTGAGGGGGGTAGTAATGAGCAGTTCTTC
CDR3 protein: CASSEGGSNEQFF

J gene: TRBJ2-3
V gene: TRBV5-5
clone size: .
D gene: .
CDR3 DNA: TGTGCCAGCAGCTTTTCCGACAGTGATAGCACAGATACGCAGTATTTT
CDR3 protein: CASSFSDSDSTDTQYF

J gene: TRBJ2-7
V gene: TRBV28
clone size: .
D gene: TRBD2
CDR3 DNA: TGTGCCAGCAGCCTGAGCGGGGGGCCCTACGAGCAGTACTTC
CDR3 protein: CASSLSGGPYEQYF

J gene: TRBJ2-7
V gene: TRBV5-1
clone size: .
D gene: .
CDR3 DNA: TGCGCCAGCAGCTTGACACCTACAGGGATTTCCGAGCAGTACTTC
CDR3 protein: CASSLTPTGISEQYF

J gene: TRBJ1-2
V gene: TRBV30
clone size: .
D gene: .
CDR3 DNA: TGTGCCTGGACCCCGAAAGTGGCAGCTGCTTACTATGGCTACACCTTC
CDR3 protein: CAWTPKVAAAYYGYTF

J gene: TRBJ2-5
V gene: TRBV28
clone size: .
D gene: .
CDR3 DNA: TGTGCCAGCAGTTCCCTGGACCTAAGAGAGACCCAGTACTTC
CDR3 protein: CASSSLDLRETQYF

J gene: TRBJ1-5
V gene: TRBV6-5
clone size: .
D gene: TRBD1
CDR3 DNA: TGTGCCAGCAGTAAAGGGGGCTTGGGCAATCAGCCCCAGCATTTT
CDR3 protein: CASSKGGLGNQPQHF

J gene: TRBJ1-2
V gene: TRBV4-1
clone size: .
D gene: TRBD1
CDR3 DNA: TGCGCCAGCAGCCTAACCCCGACAGGGGACTATGGCTACACCTTC
CDR3 protein: CASSLTPTGDYGYTF

J gene: TRBJ1-1
V gene: TRBV7-9
clone size: .
D gene: .
CDR3 DNA: TGTGCCAGCAGCCGATCGGGGGGAGGGCCCATGAACACTGAAGCTTTCTTT
CDR3 protein: CASSRSGGGPMNTEAFF

J gene: TRBJ1-1
V gene: TRBV4-1
clone size: .
D gene: .
CDR3 DNA: TGCGCCAGCAGCCAAGGCAGGGCTGTCATGAACACTGAAGCTTTCTTT
CDR3 protein: CASSQGRAVMNTEAFF

J gene: TRBJ2-7
V gene: TRBV4-1
clone size: once
D gene: .
CDR3 DNA: TGCGCCAGCAGCCAGGACGCACAGGAGCAGTACTTC
CDR3 protein: CASSQDAQEQYF